This section outlines one T cell receptor beta chain sequence together with its context. Its antigen is still unknown. The sample is drawn from a study of shared clonotypes between healthy human individuals. For the study at large: The cohort had a couple of women and a few men, ages 18 to 49. Study results and limitations: Sampling covered blood only; tissue repertoires likely differ.

Germline CDR1 SGHRS, CDR2 YFSETQ. The CDR3 spans 15 residues. V was shortened by 0 bases and J by 7 bases, with 17 bases between the two germline ends. Those who donated, Caucasian adults without exception, all lived in Nashville, Tennessee. Every immunoSEQ plate was one replicate of a subset's evenly spread DNA. Clones were read by immunoSEQ multiplex PCR, and TCRdb kept only the in-frame ones, dropping some. The sample holds 850,000 to 1,200,000 clones, more than 65% seen once. The receptor was derived from a man aged 18 to 30 in good health. Sequenced sample: memory CD4+ T cells sorted from blood. Described subset: CD45RA-negative fraction. This chain joins TRBV5-1 and TRBJ2-7, with D tentatively TRBD1 (6 bases). CDR3 amino acids: CASSLEGGPTGEQYF. In nucleotides, the CDR3 is TGCGCCAGCAGCTTGGAAGGGGGACCCACCGGTGAGCAGTACTTC.